This TCR beta chain is drawn from a study of human T cells and chemical hapten exposure. Study overall: Researchers reported sensitizing an approximately 2 cm by approximately 2 cm upper inner arm skin site with 2% DPC. Once 0.01% DPC had been applied to the upper back by patch test, readings were taken at 6 days.

Time point given: patch test 1, 2 weeks after DPC sensitization. The treatment here: therapeutic diphenylcyclopropenone sensitization with weekly scalp DPC. Unfractionated whole blood yielded the extracted total RNA. This CDR3 comprises 15 residues. Trimming cost V 3 bases and J 4 bases, with 12 bases left between them. Per the germline V gene, CDR1 is MNHNY and CDR2 is SVGAGI (reference sequence). This clonotype appeared many times. The library gave individual cDNA molecules unique molecular identifiers. MiXCR, applied by TCRdb to the RACE reads, yields one record per CDR3 protein. Among 340,000 or so distinct CDR3 sequences listed, approximately 6.3% were seen once.

The chain combines TRBV6-6 with TRBJ2-2, with D possibly called TRBD1 or TRBD2 (6 bases each). The clonotype was recovered from a woman aged 18-29 years with alopecia areata. Some clones in this sample may be carry-over from other donors' samples. The sample here was whole blood, taken in connection with sensitization to the hapten diphenylcyclopropenone (DPC). CDR3 in amino acids: CASSYGGPTTGELFF. CDR3 coding DNA: TGTGCCAGCAGTTATGGGGGGCCGACCACCGGGGAGCTGTTTTTT.